Below are 28 T cell receptor beta chains sequenced from a single sample in a study of T cell changes during pregnancy in multiple sclerosis. The protocol was immunoSEQ multiplex PCR, while the TCRdb copy is restricted to in-frame clones and leaves out a portion. Of 100,000 or so clones in the sample, approximately 94% were seen once. Material: peripheral blood, obtained after pregnancy. These receptors came from a female donor with multiple sclerosis, enrolled in a pregnancy study.

This chain connects TRBV27 to TRBJ1-5; tentatively, D is TRBD1 (5 bases). Germline loops: CDR1 MNHEY, CDR2 SMNVEV (reference sequence). The V and J ends lost 5 bases and 3 bases respectively, with 14 bases between them. This CDR3 comprises 15 residues. The CDR3 loop reads CASSPVDSVNQPQHF. The CDR3 DNA reads as TGTGCCAGCAGTCCCGTCGACAGCGTCAATCAGCCCCAGCATTTT.

The rearrangement uses TRBV9 and TRBJ1-2, with TRBD1 as a possible D gene (5 bases). Germline V gene data show CDR1 as SGDLS and CDR2 as YYNGEE. V was cut by 0 bases and J by 4 bases, with 10 bases left in between. CDR3 length equals 14 residues. The CDR3 DNA reads TGTGCCAGCAGCGTAGCTGCACAGGCCTATGGCTACACCTTC. This gives the protein CASSVAAQAYGYTF.

This chain joins TRBV7-9 and TRBJ1-2, with D tentatively TRBD1 (6 bases). The CDR3 contains 14 residues. Germline V CDR1 and CDR2: SEHNR, FQNEAQ (reference sequence). V was shortened by 1 base and J by 5 bases, with 11 bases between the two germline ends. The CDR3 loop reads CASSLDRVTYGYTF. The DNA of the CDR3 is TGTGCCAGCAGCTTAGACAGGGTAACTTATGGCTACACCTTC.

The J gene is TRBJ1-2, the V gene TRBV11-2; unclear D gene. V was pared by 0 bases and J by 7 bases, with 12 bases between. Germline V gene sequence: CDR1 SGHAT, CDR2 FQNNGV. The CDR3 has 14 amino acids. This chain's CDR3 is CASSLERSSFGYTF. For the CDR3, the DNA is TGTGCCAGCAGCTTAGAGAGGTCGTCATTTGGCTACACCTTC.

V and J are TRBV5-5 and TRBJ1-2; D gene unclear. The CDR3 is made up of 14 amino acids. Per germline, CDR1 SGHKS and CDR2 YYEKEE (reference sequence). The V end was cut by 4 bases, the J end by 8 bases, with 18 bases between. Written as DNA, the CDR3 is TGTGCCAGCAGCCTCGCTCGGGGAATGGAGGGCTACACCTTC. It codes for CASSLARGMEGYTF.

The genes are TRBV6-1 and TRBJ1-5, with 9 bases that match TRBD1. CDR1 is MNHNS, CDR2 SASEGT, per germline. The junction had 13 bases not matched to a gene; V was cut back by 3 bases and J by 1 base. The CDR3 is 19 residues long. CDR3 amino acids: CASSEPTGGKLLSNQPQHF. CDR3 nucleotide sequence: TGTGCCAGCAGTGAGCCGACAGGGGGTAAACTTCTGAGCAATCAGCCCCAGCATTTT.

V and J are TRBV10-3 and TRBJ2-3; TRBD2 is a possible D gene (6 bases). This CDR3 has 14 amino acids. V shed 9 bases and J shed 5 bases, with 18 bases lying between them. The V gene's germline CDR1 is ENHRY and CDR2 SYGVKD. The CDR3 region is CAIGLGGVGDTQYF. CDR3 DNA: TGTGCCATAGGGCTGGGCGGGGTTGGAGATACGCAGTATTTT.

This clone was counted a few times. This chain joins TRBV2 and TRBJ1-2; TRBD1 matches 8 bases. CDR1 is SNHLY and CDR2 is FYNNEI in the germline V gene. After removal of 6 bases from V and 2 bases from J, the junction contained 11 bases not matched to a gene. This CDR3 comprises 16 residues. The CDR3 DNA sequence: TGTGCCAGCAGGGTCCAGGGGGCGGTGTCGAACTATGGCTACACCTTC. This gives the protein CASRVQGAVSNYGYTF.

This chain joins TRBV19 and TRBJ2-2, with 10 nucleotides matching TRBD2. CDR3 size: 15 residues. Trimming removed 7 bases from V and 9 bases from J; junction bases left unmatched: 11. Germline CDR1 and CDR2: LNHDA and SQIVND (reference sequence). The CDR3 region is CASKSLAGVIRELFF. In nucleotides, the CDR3 is TGTGCCAGTAAGAGTCTAGCGGGAGTAATCCGGGAGCTGTTTTTT.

The chain joins TRBV2 to TRBJ1-4, with 8 bases identical to TRBD1. This CDR3 has 15 amino acids. V was clipped by 5 bases and J by 5 bases; unmatched bases: 7. In germline, CDR1 is SNHLY, CDR2 FYNNEI. The CDR3 reads CASSRTGGRNEKLFF. In nucleotides, the CDR3 is TGTGCCAGCAGTAGAACAGGGGGGCGGAATGAAAAACTGTTTTTT.

V usage is TRBV25-1 and J usage is TRBJ2-1; 10 bases match TRBD2. This CDR3 comprises 18 residues. The germline gives CDR1 MGHDK, CDR2 SYGVNS. The trim removed 0 bases at V and 8 bases at J, leaving 13 bases unmatched. The CDR3 protein is CASSEYLPSGSGVDEQFF. Here the CDR3 DNA reads TGTGCCAGCAGTGAATATCTGCCTAGCGGGAGCGGTGTTGATGAGCAGTTCTTC. The full variable domain, with the rest looked up from reference TRBV25-1 and TRBJ2-1, is EADIYQTPRYLVIGTGKKITLECSQTMGHDKMYWYQQDPGMELHLIHYSYGVNSTEKGDLSSESTVSRIRTEHFPLTLESARPSHTSQYLCASSEYLPSGSGVDEQFFGPGTRLTVL.

The rearrangement links TRBV9 to TRBJ2-6, with TRBD1 as a possible D gene (5 bases). V dropped 0 bases and J dropped 2 bases, with 15 bases sitting between them. Germline CDR1 SGDLS, CDR2 YYNGEE. The CDR3 loop spans 18 amino acids. As DNA, the CDR3 is TGTGCCAGCAGCGTAGAAGGGGTCTCTGTGACTGGGGCCAACGTCCTGACTTTC. Its translation is CASSVEGVSVTGANVLTF.

The J gene is TRBJ1-2, the V gene TRBV4-1, with D perhaps TRBD1 (6 bases). The CDR3 is made up of 17 amino acids. The V gene lost 1 base and the J gene lost 2 bases, with 17 bases spanning the gap. Germline values: CDR1 MGHRA, CDR2 YSYEKL. CDR3 nucleotide sequence: TGCGCCAGCAGCCAAGTCCCCCCCGAGGGGGTGAACTATGGCTACACCTTC. This gives the protein CASSQVPPEGVNYGYTF.

This chain links TRBV21-1 with TRBJ1-1; TRBD1, the D gene given by the table, was not confirmed from the DNA. TRBV21-1 is designated a pseudogene. This CDR3 is built from 16 residues. This CDR3 reads CASSEIGTGVNTEAFF. The DNA of the CDR3 is TGTGCCAGCAGCGAAATAGGGACAGGAGTTAACACTGAAGCTTTCTTT.

The chain is built from TRBV5-1 and TRBJ2-3, with TRBD2 identical over 8 bases. The CDR3 length is 17 residues. The germline gives CDR1 SGHRS, CDR2 YFSETQ. Trimming removed 3 bases from V and 0 bases from J; junction bases left unmatched: 9. CDR3: CASSSDGGEWSTDTQYF. CDR3 DNA: TGCGCCAGCAGCTCCGACGGGGGGGAGTGGAGCACAGATACGCAGTATTTT.

V is TRBV18 and J is TRBJ2-7; no definite D call. Trimming shortened V by 0 bases and J by 4 bases, and 10 bases separated the two germline ends. From germline, CDR1 is KGHSH and CDR2 LQKENI. The CDR3 runs 14 residues. CDR3 sequence: CASSPPFNQYEQYF. DNA for the CDR3: TGTGCCAGCTCACCACCGTTCAATCAGTACGAGCAGTACTTC.

The chain is built from TRBV19 and TRBJ2-1; 14 bases agree with TRBD2. This CDR3 contains 18 residues. The J segment lost 4 bases and the V segment lost 3 bases, leaving 8 bases of the junction unmatched. From germline, CDR1 is LNHDA and CDR2 SQIVND (reference sequence). Here the CDR3 DNA reads TGTGCCAGTAGTATCGGAGGGACTAGCGGGAGTCGGTACAATGAGCAGTTCTTC. Protein product: CASSIGGTSGSRYNEQFF.

This clone has a single count. The chain has TRBV7-9 and TRBJ2-1, with D maybe TRBD2 (5 bases). The germline V gene has CDR1 SEHNR and CDR2 FQNEAQ (reference sequence). V lost 1 base to trimming and J lost 10 bases, with 11 bases between them. The CDR3 consists of 13 residues. The CDR3, as DNA: TGTGCCAGCAGCTTAGGTCCCAGCGGAGAGCAGTTCTTC. This gives the protein CASSLGPSGEQFF.

This chain uses TRBV16 with TRBJ2-7; 7 bases fit TRBD2. The CDR3 consists of 12 residues. Germline assignment: CDR1 KGHSY and CDR2 FQNENV. With 3 bases clipped from V and 6 bases from J, the junction kept 2 bases outside the gene matches. As DNA, the CDR3 is TGTGCCAGCAGCCAGGGCGGGAGCGAGCAGTACTTC. Its translation: CASSQGGSEQYF. The full variable domain, its missing parts supplied by reference TRBV16 and TRBJ2-7, is GEEVAQTPKHLVRGEGQKAKLYCAPIKGHSYVFWYQQVLKNEFKFLISFQNENVFDETGMPKERFSAKCLPNSPCSLEIQATKLEDSAVYFCASSQGGSEQYFGPGTRLTVT.

The genes are TRBV18 and TRBJ2-3; TRBD2 agrees at 7 bases. The germline CDR1 and CDR2 sequences are KGHSH and LQKENI. Trimming cost V 0 bases and J 2 bases; bases outside gene matches: 8. This CDR3 is 17 amino acids long. The chain's CDR3 is CASSPPGSSGDTDTQYF. CDR3 DNA sequence: TGTGCCAGCTCACCACCGGGGTCTAGCGGTGACACAGATACGCAGTATTTT. Variable domain in full (rest from reference TRBV18 and TRBJ2-3): NAGVMQNPRHLVRRRGQEARLRCSPMKGHSHVYWYRQLPEEGLKFMVYLQKENIIDESGMPKERFSAEFPKEGPSILRIQQVVRGDSAAYFCASSPPGSSGDTDTQYFGPGTRLTVL.

The chain uses TRBV12-5 and TRBJ1-2, with D possibly matching TRBD1 (5 bases). The CDR3 runs to 18 residues. CDR1 and CDR2 (germline): LGHNT, FRNRAP. The V end was cut by 6 bases, the J end by 2 bases, with 25 bases between. The CDR3 DNA sequence: TGTGCTAGTGGGCAGGACACCCCTCCATTTCAGGGAAACTATGGCTACACCTTC. As protein: CASGQDTPPFQGNYGYTF.

This chain uses TRBV2 with TRBJ1-2; weak D call: TRBD1 (5 bases). Germline V lookup: CDR1 SNHLY, CDR2 FYNNEI. The V gene lost 4 bases and the J gene lost 2 bases, with 8 bases spanning the gap. The length of the CDR3 is 13 residues. CDR3 coding DNA: TGTGCCAGCAGTGTAGGGGTGAACTATGGCTACACCTTC. This codes for CASSVGVNYGYTF.

The chain combines TRBV2 with TRBJ2-7, with TRBD1 identical over 8 bases. J lost 2 bases, V lost 3 bases, and 6 bases had no gene match. The germline gives CDR1 SNHLY, CDR2 FYNNEI. CDR3 length equals 15 residues. The CDR3 sequence: CASSEWGRGPYEQYF. CDR3 nucleotide sequence: TGTGCCAGCAGTGAGTGGGGCAGGGGGCCCTACGAGCAGTACTTC. Full variable domain (remainder filled in from reference TRBV2 and TRBJ2-7): EPEVTQTPSHQVTQMGQEVILRCVPISNHLYFYWYRQILGQKVEFLVSFYNNEISEKSEIFDDQFSVERPDGSNFTLKIRSTKLEDSAMYFCASSEWGRGPYEQYFGPGTRLTVT.

About this clone: The junction and the germline gene differ at one end; a read error may be behind it. The gene calls are TRBV7-9 and TRBJ2-7; D is possibly TRBD2 (7 bases). The CDR3 extends over 10 amino acids. Germline lookup yields CDR1 SEHNR and CDR2 FQNEAQ (reference sequence). DNA of the CDR3: TGTGCCAGCAGCTTAAGGGGGGGGGCCTTC. Amino acids: CASSLRGGAF.

V gene TRBV10-2 combines with J gene TRBJ1-2; no clear D. Germline-derived CDR1 and CDR2 are WSHSY and SAAADI. The CDR3 is 14 amino acids. V was clipped by 8 bases and J by 6 bases, with 19 bases between them. The CDR3 loop reads CASWVWESGNGYTF. CDR3 in DNA: TGCGCCAGCTGGGTTTGGGAATCGGGAAATGGCTACACCTTC.

The rearrangement links TRBV27 to TRBJ2-3, with 13 bases aligning to TRBD2. The germline CDR1 and CDR2 sequences are MNHEY and SMNVEV (reference sequence). Germline trimming cut 4 bases from V and 6 bases from J; bases unmatched to any gene: 7. CDR3 length: 16 residues. In DNA form, the CDR3 reads TGTGCCAGCAGTTCCGGACTAGCGGGAGTAGGGGATACGCAGTATTTT. Amino acids: CASSSGLAGVGDTQYF.

CDR3 DNA sequence: TGCGCCAGCAGCTTGGAAGGGACTAGCGGGAGGCGGGAGCTGTTTTTT. Its protein product is CASSLEGTSGRRELFF. The chain couples TRBV5-1 to TRBJ2-2; 15 bases map to TRBD2. The CDR3 is 16 residues long. Losses at the gene ends were 0 bases for V and 9 bases for J; bases not matched to a gene: 3. Germline V gives CDR1 SGHRS, CDR2 YFSETQ.

The chain has TRBV30 and TRBJ2-2, with 11 nucleotides matching TRBD2. The germline V gene has CDR1 GTSNPN and CDR2 SVGIG (reference sequence). J gave up 4 bases and V 5 bases, and 3 bases lay outside the gene matches. The CDR3 runs to 14 residues. The CDR3 DNA sequence: TGTGCCTGGCGACTAGCGGGAACCACCGGGGAGCTGTTTTTT. This sequence encodes CAWRLAGTTGELFF.